The TCR beta chain under discussion was sequenced for a study of blood T cells in healthy people across ages. About this clonotype: This may stem from a read error, because a much larger clone lies one nucleotide away.

Combining a sample-barcoded 5' primer with a J-beta primer mix, a second PCR ran for about 6 to 11 cycles. TCRdb reprocessed the 5' RACE reads via MiXCR and lists one record per CDR3 protein. The table has about 1,800,000 distinct CDR3 sequences, roughly 27% seen once; the top ten hold about 7.7%. This clonotype was obtained from a woman under 40 in good health. The sequenced material came from blood.

CDR3 protein: CASSPRQGRGLSEQYF. CDR3 DNA sequence: TGTGCCAGCAGTCCACGACAGGGGAGGGGGTTGTCTGAGCAGTACTTC. The chain joins TRBV12-3 or TRBV12-4 to TRBJ2-4; the D gene is possibly TRBD1 (8 bases). The CDR3 runs to 16 residues. Trimming left V 5 bases short and J 13 bases short, with 27 bases between.